The 20 T cell receptor beta chains given below trace back to one sample, sequenced in a study of blood T cell repertoires in COVID-19. Sequencing was performed with immunoSEQ multiplex PCR; in TCRdb, only in-frame clones are kept and a portion is missing. This table holds some 93,000 clones, 75% to 90% found once. Sequences were obtained from peripheral blood. These receptors all come from a man aged 55 to 70 with acute or convalescent COVID-19.

V and J are TRBV9 and TRBJ1-2, with D possibly TRBD1 on 6 matching bases. Per germline, CDR1 SGDLS and CDR2 YYNGEE. V gave up 0 bases and J gave up 6 bases, with 9 bases separating them. This CDR3 comprises 13 residues. The CDR3 loop is CASSVEGVHGYTF. As DNA, the CDR3 is TGTGCCAGCAGCGTAGAGGGGGTACATGGCTACACCTTC.

V is TRBV9 and J is TRBJ1-1; D is possibly TRBD1 (5 bases). Germline lookup yields CDR1 SGDLS and CDR2 YYNGEE. V was shortened by 2 bases and J by 4 bases, with 9 bases between the two germline ends. The CDR3 is made up of 13 amino acids. The CDR3 region is CASSVGEATEAFF. CDR3 nucleotides: TGTGCCAGCAGCGTGGGGGAGGCCACTGAAGCTTTCTTT. The full variable domain, rest sourced from reference TRBV9 and TRBJ1-1, is DSGVTQTPKHLITATGQRVTLRCSPRSGDLSVYWYQQSLDQGLQFLIQYYNGEERAKGNILERFSAQQFPDLHSELNLSSLELGDSALYFCASSVGEATEAFFGQGTRLTVV.

This clone was seen only a few times. The chain uses TRBV30 and TRBJ1-4, with D unresolved. The CDR3 has 13 residues. V gave up 2 bases and J gave up 5 bases, with 9 bases separating them. CDR1 and CDR2 (germline): GTSNPN, SVGIG (reference sequence). CDR3 nucleotides: TGTGCCTGGAGTCGGGGATTCAATGAAAAACTGTTTTTT. Protein product: CAWSRGFNEKLFF.

The V call is TRBV7-2, the J call TRBJ2-3; 11 bases map to TRBD2. The V gene's germline CDR1 is SGHTA and CDR2 FQGNSA. Trimming cost V 1 base and J 4 bases; bases outside gene matches: 10. CDR3 length: 18 residues. CDR3 in DNA: TGTGCCAGCAGCTTAGGGCCCACTAGCGGGGGTCGGGCAGATACGCAGTATTTT. Encoded protein: CASSLGPTSGGRADTQYF.

The gene calls are TRBV11-2 and TRBJ1-4, with 10 bases identical to TRBD1. Germline lookup yields CDR1 SGHAT and CDR2 FQNNGV. V lost 4 bases, J lost 3 bases, and 5 bases stayed unmatched. The CDR3 is 16 residues long. The CDR3 nucleotides are TGTGCCAGCAGCTGGGGGACAGGGGTTCCTAATGAAAAACTGTTTTTT. It encodes CASSWGTGVPNEKLFF.

V is TRBV30 and J is TRBJ1-5; D not certain. The CDR3 is 14 residues long. Trimming cost V 2 bases and J 1 base, with 9 bases left between them. CDR1 GTSNPN and CDR2 SVGIG come from the germline V gene (reference sequence). CDR3 in DNA: TGTGCCTGGAGTAGAGGCGTGAGCAATCAGCCCCAGCATTTT. Translated: CAWSRGVSNQPQHF.

This clone was seen only once. The chain recombines TRBV7-9 with TRBJ1-5; TRBD1 matches 9 bases. The CDR3 length is 14 residues. With 9 bases clipped from V and 7 bases from J, the junction kept 10 bases outside the gene matches. Germline CDR1 SEHNR, CDR2 FQNEAQ (reference sequence). The CDR3: CARKGQGRRQPQHF. For the CDR3, the DNA is TGTGCCAGAAAGGGACAGGGAAGACGGCAGCCCCAGCATTTT.

This chain links TRBV18 with TRBJ1-6; 8 bases fit TRBD1. This CDR3 contains 12 residues. Losses at the gene ends were 5 bases for V and 13 bases for J; bases not matched to a gene: 4. The germline V gene encodes CDR1 KGHSH and CDR2 LQKENI. Written as DNA, the CDR3 is TGTGCCAGCTCAAGCTACAGGGGGCCCCTCCACTTT. Translating gives CASSSYRGPLHF.

The chain is built from TRBV4-1 and TRBJ2-4, with 7 bases identical to TRBD1. The CDR3 length is 17 residues. The V segment lost 5 bases and the J segment 0 bases; nucleotides outside the gene matches: 10. Germline CDR1 and CDR2: MGHRA and YSYEKL. The CDR3 region is CASSNPTGPLAKNIQYF. The CDR3 DNA sequence: TGCGCCAGCAGCAACCCGACAGGGCCCTTAGCCAAAAACATTCAGTACTTC.

The chain carries TRBV5-1 and TRBJ2-5; D gene uncertain. Trimming cost V 1 base and J 2 bases, with 12 bases left between them. This CDR3 spans 15 amino acids. Germline assignment: CDR1 SGHRS and CDR2 YFSETQ. The CDR3, as DNA: TGCGCCAGCAGCTTGAATGGTCCAGTTCAAGAGACCCAGTACTTC. This translates into CASSLNGPVQETQYF.

The chain employs TRBV6-2 or TRBV6-3 and TRBJ1-3; no firm D call. Looked up from germline, CDR1 is MNHEY and CDR2 is SVGEGT. Trimming shortened V by 0 bases and J by 3 bases, and 9 bases separated the two germline ends. The CDR3 runs 15 residues. The CDR3 spells CASSYSNGGGNTIYF. The CDR3 nucleotides read TGTGCCAGCAGTTACTCGAATGGAGGTGGAAACACCATATATTTT.

The chain combines TRBV5-1 with TRBJ2-1; 8 bases are a match to TRBD2. V was clipped by 3 bases and J by 8 bases; unmatched bases: 13. Per the germline V gene, CDR1 is SGHRS and CDR2 is YFSETQ. The CDR3 is made up of 16 amino acids. The CDR3, as DNA: TGCGCCAGCAGCTCATCCCTAACGGGGGGGCCCCATGAGCAGTTCTTC. This sequence encodes CASSSSLTGGPHEQFF.

This chain links TRBV6-5 with TRBJ1-6; TRBD1 is a possible D gene (5 bases). Germline V CDR1 and CDR2: MNHEY, SVGAGI. V was shortened by 7 bases and J by 10 bases, with 14 bases between the two germline ends. There are 13 residues in the CDR3. CDR3 nucleotide sequence: TGTGCCAGCAAACCAGGGCTCACGTCACCCCTCCACTTT. This encodes CASKPGLTSPLHF.

The J gene is TRBJ2-2, the V gene TRBV7-9; 9 nucleotides align to TRBD2. The CDR3 runs 17 residues. Germline CDR1 and CDR2: SEHNR and FQNEAQ (reference sequence). V was clipped by 3 bases and J by 6 bases; unmatched bases: 11. The CDR3 coding sequence is TGTGCCAGCAGCTTTTTAGCGGGGGTACTTACGGCCGGGGAGCTGTTTTTT. Its protein is CASSFLAGVLTAGELFF.

This chain links TRBV12-3 or TRBV12-4 with TRBJ2-2; the D is unclear. This CDR3 is built from 11 residues. Trimming left V 2 bases short and J 7 bases short, with 2 bases between. CDR3 DNA: TGTGCCAGCAGTTTACACGGGGAGCTGTTTTTT. Amino acids: CASSLHGELFF.

The chain is built from TRBV19 and TRBJ1-3, with 7 bases matching TRBD1. CDR1 and CDR2 from the germline V gene are LNHDA and SQIVND (reference sequence). The ends lost 6 bases at V and 4 bases at J; junction bases unmatched: 3. The CDR3 extends over 13 amino acids. The CDR3 is CASSEGAGNTIYF. CDR3 in DNA: TGTGCCAGTAGCGAGGGGGCCGGAAACACCATATATTTT.

This chain uses TRBV30 with TRBJ2-7, with 10 bases lining up with TRBD2. CDR1 and CDR2 from the germline V gene are GTSNPN and SVGIG (reference sequence). V gave up 0 bases and J gave up 2 bases; unmatched junction bases: 13. The CDR3 is 18 residues long. This CDR3 is CAWSVRASGRPYAYEQYF. As DNA, the CDR3 is TGTGCCTGGAGTGTACGGGCTAGCGGGAGACCTTACGCCTACGAGCAGTACTTC.

The chain carries TRBV28 and TRBJ2-3; the D gene is possibly TRBD2 (6 bases). Trimming cost V 5 bases and J 4 bases, with 16 bases left between them. From germline, CDR1 is MDHEN and CDR2 SYDVKM. This CDR3 has 15 residues. The CDR3, as DNA: TGTGCCAGCAGTGTCCAGGGACTTCAGGCAGATACGCAGTATTTT. Translated: CASSVQGLQADTQYF.

The chain links TRBV9 to TRBJ2-1; D ambiguous. The CDR3 covers 12 residues. V dropped 4 bases and J dropped 7 bases, with 9 bases sitting between them. The V gene's germline CDR1 is SGDLS and CDR2 YYNGEE. The chain's CDR3 is CASSSLRNEQFF. The CDR3 region has the DNA TGTGCCAGCAGCTCACTGCGAAATGAGCAGTTCTTC.

The chain carries TRBV5-1 and TRBJ2-2, with unresolved D. Trimming stripped 5 bases from V and 0 bases from J, with 5 bases between. The CDR3 totals 13 residues. Per the germline V gene, CDR1 is SGHRS and CDR2 is YFSETQ. The CDR3: CASSLPNTGELFF. CDR3 DNA: TGCGCCAGCAGTCTCCCGAACACCGGGGAGCTGTTTTTT.